The 9 T cell receptor beta chains below were found in one sample sequenced in a study of CD8+ T cells in alopecia areata (dated by TCRdb to about 2018). Library prep was done by the immunoSEQ multiplex PCR assay. RNA was extracted from all samples and reverse transcribed into cDNA as template for TCR sequencing. Drawn from immuneACCESS, this table holds only the in-frame rearrangements with V and J called that TCRdb kept. Clones are partly lost; checked studies trace under half to an unresolved V gene and leave the rest unexplained. This sample is represented by roughly 190,000 clones; roughly 60% of them were singletons. The ten largest make up 0.95% to 1.1% of the sample. The label giving this sample's time point can be read as: roughly 26 weeks on oral tofacitinib. Explained via the paper, the treatment or condition label denotes: oral pan-JAK inhibitor, 5-10 mg twice daily. The sequences come from CD4+ T cells sorted from blood, collected at week 24, from a patient treated with tofacitinib. Source of these receptors: a human donor with alopecia areata.

In this sample, this clone turned up a few times. This chain links TRBV6-1 with TRBJ1-1, with 10 positions matching TRBD1. J was trimmed by 3 bases and V by 5 bases; bases with no gene match: 6. The CDR3 has 15 amino acids. The germline V gene encodes CDR1 MNHNS and CDR2 SASEGT. The CDR3 protein is CASSSLGTGDTEAFF. Written as DNA, the CDR3 is TGTGCCAGCAGTTCTCTCGGGACAGGGGACACTGAAGCTTTCTTT.

This rearrangement joins TRBV29-1 to TRBJ2-2; D not resolved. V lost 0 bases to trimming and J lost 7 bases, with 9 bases between them. Germline CDR1 SQVTM, CDR2 ANQGSEA. The CDR3 length is 13 residues. The CDR3 bases are TGCAGCGTTGAAGATCACGTTTACGGGGAGCTGTTTTTT. Amino acid sequence: CSVEDHVYGELFF.

The V and J genes are TRBV20-1 and TRBJ1-1; no firm D call. Germline CDR1 DFQATT, CDR2 SNEGSKA (reference sequence). The CDR3 is made up of 11 amino acids. The DNA of the CDR3 is TGCAGCGTGCTTCTGAACACTGAAGCTTTCTTT. Translating it yields CSVLLNTEAFF.

This chain links TRBV29-1 with TRBJ1-1, with D perhaps matching TRBD1 (6 bases). With 3 bases removed from V and 0 bases from J, the gap between germline ends came to 8 bases. Germline CDR1 is SQVTM and CDR2 is ANQGSEA. CDR3 length equals 13 residues. The CDR3 region is CSVDGQMNTEAFF. In nucleotides, the CDR3 is TGCAGCGTTGACGGACAGATGAACACTGAAGCTTTCTTT.

On this clone: Distinct nucleotide sequences in the sample also encode this CDR3. The chain carries TRBV29-1 and TRBJ1-5; D gene uncertain. CDR3 size: 12 residues. CDR1 SQVTM and CDR2 ANQGSEA come from the germline V gene. V lost 4 bases, J lost 3 bases, and 7 bases lay in between. CDR3 region: CSVGSANQPQHF. CDR3 coding DNA: TGCAGCGTTGGATCAGCCAATCAGCCCCAGCATTTT.

The chain combines TRBV29-1 with TRBJ1-2; no reliable D call. The CDR3 has 12 amino acids. CDR1 is SQVTM and CDR2 is ANQGSEA in the germline V gene. Trimming removed 5 bases from V and 4 bases from J, with 11 bases in between. The DNA of the CDR3 is TGCAGCGTTTATAAGGGCTCCTATGGCTACACCTTC. Residues: CSVYKGSYGYTF.

This chain joins TRBV30 and TRBJ1-5, with D tentatively TRBD1 (6 bases). The V gene's germline CDR1 is GTSNPN and CDR2 SVGIG (reference sequence). CDR3 length: 13 residues. Trimming cost V 1 base and J 5 bases, with 9 bases left between them. The CDR3 DNA reads TGTGCCTGGAGTGCAGGGGACGATCAGCCCCAGCATTTT. Translating it yields CAWSAGDDQPQHF.

The V call is TRBV18, the J call TRBJ2-7, with D perhaps TRBD1 or TRBD2 (5 bases each). Germline V lookup: CDR1 KGHSH, CDR2 LQKENI. V lost 3 bases, J lost 1 base, and 13 bases lay in between. There are 15 residues in the CDR3. In nucleotides, the CDR3 is TGTGCCAGCTCACCCCGCAGAGGGGAGTCCTACGAGCAGTACTTC. Protein: CASSPRRGESYEQYF.

The chain joins TRBV4-2 to TRBJ2-3, with D tentatively TRBD2 (5 bases). The CDR3 loop spans 16 amino acids. Germline CDR1 reads LGHNA; CDR2 reads YNFKEQ. The V end was cut by 4 bases, the J end by 6 bases, with 20 bases between. CDR3 nucleotide sequence: TGTGCCAGCAGCCCCTCCGGGGTGGGGTTTGGGGATACGCAGTATTTT. Translating gives CASSPSGVGFGDTQYF.